This T cell receptor (beta chain) was observed in a study of response to subunit inactivated influenza vaccine. Each CDR3 protein gets one entry after TCRdb re-called the RT-PCR reads with MiXCR. The sample includes about 650,000 distinct CDR3 sequences, around a sixth seen only once; the top ten take 11%. As for this clonotype: This sequence may be a read error, since a much larger clone differs from it by one base.

In germline, CDR1 is MNHEY, CDR2 SVGEGT. The CDR3 spans 14 residues. The J segment lost 3 bases and the V segment lost 0 bases, leaving 2 bases of the junction unmatched. The J gene is TRBJ2-7, the V gene TRBV6-2 or TRBV6-3; 7 bases map to TRBD1. This TCR was recovered from a man aged 50 or older who received an inactivated influenza vaccine. This material consisted of PBMCs from blood, taken about 12 days after vaccination. In DNA, the CDR3 is TGTGCCAGCAGTTACTCGAGACAGGGCTACGAGCAGTACTTC. It yields the protein CASSYSRQGYEQYF.